Sequencing of this T cell receptor beta chain was carried out in a study of blood T cell repertoires in COVID-19. Across the study: The United States, Italy and Spain were the sources of the acute and convalescent COVID-19 samples. Sample material is recorded as cDNA or gDNA derived from T cells, B-cell-depleted T cells, or PBMCs.

CDR1 and CDR2 from the germline V gene are GTSNPN and SVGIG (reference sequence). The CDR3 length is 12 residues. The ends were cut back, 4 bases at V and 5 bases at J, with 10 bases in the middle. In the original analysis: From reference gene primer amplification, estimates of nucleated cell counts were derived. Some clones are missing from TCRdb's copy, which holds only in-frame ones; the method was immunoSEQ multiplex PCR. V and J calls and clone size come straight from that table; D and trimming were deduced from the DNA. The sample yields hundreds of thousands of clones, roughly 85% seen once. This clone was found once.

This sequence joins TRBV30 and TRBJ2-3; the D gene is possibly TRBD1 (5 bases). Sequencing was carried out using peripheral blood. The receptor was isolated from a woman in her 70s with active or convalescent COVID-19. The CDR3 here is CAWKQVGDTQYF. CDR3 bases: TGTGCCTGGAAACAGGTAGGAGATACGCAGTATTTT.